The 4 T cell receptor beta chains below all came from one sample that was sequenced in a study of prognosis after radiotherapy for stage I lung cancer. Amplification of TCR beta CDR3 from genomic DNA used two-round multiplex PCR. Initially, in first-round PCR, primers specific to each TRBV and TRBJ gene were used. TCRdb independently ran MiXCR on the multiplex PCR reads; one entry per CDR3 protein. The repertoire holds fewer than 15,000 distinct CDR3 sequences, with roughly 50% as singletons. The specimen comprised PBMCs, sampled before or after stereotactic body radiation therapy (not recorded which). These receptors originate from a donor over 45 with non-small cell lung cancer.

There are many counts of this clonotype. The chain links TRBV7-6 to TRBJ2-5, with 12 bases matching TRBD1. V was clipped by 5 bases and J by 5 bases; unmatched bases: 9. CDR1 is SGHVS, CDR2 FNYEAQ, per germline. CDR3 length: 16 residues. CDR3 protein: CASSPPGTGGGETQYF. As DNA, the CDR3 is TGTGCCAGCAGCCCTCCCGGGACAGGGGGCGGCGAGACCCAGTACTTC.

CDR3 in DNA: TGCGCCAGCAGCTTGGAGACCATGGGGGGATACAATGAGCAGTTCTTC. Protein sequence: CASSLETMGGYNEQFF. The chain joins TRBV5-1 to TRBJ2-1, with D possibly TRBD2 on 6 matching bases. The germline V gene encodes CDR1 SGHRS and CDR2 YFSETQ. The CDR3 is made up of 16 amino acids. Trimming pared 0 bases from V and 4 bases from J, leaving 14 bases between.

The chain's CDR3 is CASSLRVGTGFNEQFF. The CDR3 coding sequence is TGTGCCAGTAGTCTGAGGGTCGGGACAGGATTCAATGAGCAGTTCTTC. V and J are TRBV19 and TRBJ2-1, with 8 bases fitting TRBD1. J gave up 6 bases and V 5 bases, and 12 bases lay outside the gene matches. CDR3 length equals 16 residues. Germline-derived CDR1 and CDR2 are LNHDA and SQIVND (reference sequence).

This clonotype was recorded many times. The chain is built from TRBV20-1 and TRBJ2-3, with no clear D. The V end lost 0 bases, the J end lost 2 bases, and 9 bases lay between the germline ends. Germline values: CDR1 DFQATT, CDR2 SNEGSKA (reference sequence). The CDR3 sequence is 14 residues long. The DNA for the CDR3 is TGCAGTGCTAGAGATGGCGGAGACACAGATACGCAGTATTTT. This encodes CSARDGGDTDTQYF.